The 9 T cell receptor beta chains listed next were all sequenced from one sample in a study of shared T cell receptors in the human thymus. Repertoires were generated with immunoSEQ multiplex PCR, while TCRdb's copy carries only in-frame clones and drops some. In the table there are 700,000 to 750,000 clones, approximately 85% of which are singletons. This same sample was also taken into another study, of human thymus T cells.

Sequencing was performed on thymocytes. These TCRs come from a girl under three years old with a congenital heart defect.

The chain joins TRBV6-5 to TRBJ2-2, with TRBD2 as a possible D gene (5 bases). The CDR3 is made up of 13 amino acids. Germline V gives CDR1 MNHEY, CDR2 SVGAGI. Trimming stripped 4 bases from V and 9 bases from J, with 12 bases between. Written as DNA, the CDR3 is TGTGCCAGCAGTTCCGGACTGGTCCGGGAGCTGTTTTTT. Translating it yields CASSSGLVRELFF.

The chain employs TRBV2 and TRBJ2-5, with 10 bases identical to TRBD2. CDR1 and CDR2 from the germline V gene are SNHLY and FYNNEI. The CDR3 has 14 residues. V lost 4 bases, J lost 3 bases, and 2 bases stayed unmatched. The CDR3 loop is CASSALAGEETQYF. The CDR3 region has the DNA TGTGCCAGCAGTGCCCTAGCGGGGGAAGAGACCCAGTACTTC.

The chain combines TRBV28 with TRBJ2-7; D might be TRBD1 (6 bases). Germline V lookup: CDR1 MDHEN, CDR2 SYDVKM. Trimming pared 8 bases from V and 4 bases from J, leaving 15 bases between. The CDR3 sequence is 13 residues long. The CDR3 is CASQCRGIYEQYF. The CDR3 DNA sequence: TGTGCCAGCCAATGCAGGGGAATATACGAGCAGTACTTC.

The gene calls are TRBV5-1 and TRBJ1-4; D is possibly TRBD1 (5 bases). V lost 4 bases and J 3 bases, leaving 22 bases between the germline ends. Germline CDR1 reads SGHRS; CDR2 reads YFSETQ. This CDR3 region has 18 residues. Here the CDR3 reads CASSPRDLLREPNEKLFF. The CDR3 DNA sequence: TGCGCCAGCAGCCCCCGGGACCTACTCCGGGAGCCTAATGAAAAACTGTTTTTT.

The CDR3 coding sequence is TGTGCCAGCAGCTTGGCCAAACGGCATCGGAGGGGACAGCCCAACTATGGCTACACCTTC. It encodes CASSLAKRHRRGQPNYGYTF. V is TRBV5-4 and J is TRBJ1-2; TRBD1 matches at 7 bases. Trimming at V came to 0 bases and at J to 2 bases, leaving 19 bases not matched to a gene. CDR3 length equals 20 residues. CDR1 is SGHNT, CDR2 YYREEE, per germline (reference sequence).

CDR3 coding DNA: TGTGCCAGCAGCGCCATTCCGACAGGGGAGGCCTACGAGCAGTACTTC. Its protein product is CASSAIPTGEAYEQYF. The J gene is TRBJ2-5, the V gene TRBV7-2; 8 nucleotides match TRBD1. The J call may be incorrect, as the DNA end agrees better with TRBJ2-7. CDR3 length: 16 residues. Germline-derived CDR1 and CDR2 are SGHTA and FQGNSA.

The rearrangement joins TRBV9 to TRBJ2-2, with TRBD1 matching 8 bases. Per the germline V gene, CDR1 is SGDLS and CDR2 is YYNGEE. This CDR3 region has 16 residues. Germline trimming cut 2 bases from V and 3 bases from J; bases unmatched to any gene: 6. For the CDR3, the DNA is TGTGCCAGCAGCGTTAGGGACAGGTCCTACACCGGGGAGCTGTTTTTT. Translating gives CASSVRDRSYTGELFF.

The genes are TRBV5-1 and TRBJ2-3, with 12 bases aligning to TRBD2. V dropped 6 bases and J dropped 0; count of bases not matched to a gene: 11. Germline-derived CDR1 and CDR2 are SGHRS and YFSETQ. The CDR3 length is 18 residues. The CDR3 nucleotides read TGCGCCAGCATGGGAGCTAGCGGGGGGGACCTTAGCACAGATACGCAGTATTTT. This translates into CASMGASGGDLSTDTQYF.

This rearrangement joins TRBV12-5 to TRBJ1-2, with D perhaps matching TRBD1 (6 bases). Germline-derived CDR1 and CDR2 are LGHNT and FRNRAP. The length of the CDR3 is 15 residues. V was pared by 7 bases and J by 2 bases, with 17 bases between. The CDR3 region has the DNA TGTGCTAGTGCTACTAGGGAACAGGGAAACTATGGCTACACCTTC. The encoded protein is CASATREQGNYGYTF.